Listed below are T cell receptor beta chains from one sample, sequenced in a study of cytomegalovirus exposure and HLA in healthy donors. Using immunoSEQ multiplex PCR, the repertoire was profiled, and TCRdb retains in-frame clones only, with some absent. The top ten hold more than 3% of the sample, which has under 80,000 clones, less than 95% seen once. Sequencing was done on a sample of PBMCs. These receptors originate from a woman between 18 and 29 years old in good health and CMV-seropositive. Both conserved end residues are part of each CDR3. A D gene is named only where the DNA matches it firmly. The listing skips clone size in some rows; elsewhere it reads once, few, many or a size class.

>TRBD1|TRBJ1-5|once|TRBV19
TGTGCCAGTAGTATATTCTCAGGACAGGATGATCAGCCCCAGCATTTT
CASSIFSGQDDQPQHF
>NA|TRBJ1-1|NA|TRBV29-1
TGCAGCGTCCGCAGGGACACTGAAGCTTTCTTT
CSVRRDTEAFF
>NA|TRBJ2-5|NA|TRBV9
TGTGCCAGCAGCGTGGGGGTGGGGACTACCCAGTACTTC
CASSVGVGTTQYF
>TRBD2|TRBJ2-3|NA|TRBV19
TGTGCCAGTAGTCCTCGGAGGAGACTAGCGGGGGCCCGCACAGATACGCAGTATTTT
CASSPRRRLAGARTDTQYF
>TRBD1|TRBJ1-1|once|TRBV5-6
TGTGCCAGCAGTCAGACAGGGGGGCCTGAAGCTTTCTTT
CASSQTGGPEAFF
>NA|TRBJ1-2|NA|TRBV28
TGTGCCAGCAGCCTCCCCGGGGGGTTCGGCTACACCTTC
CASSLPGGFGYTF
>NA|TRBJ1-1|NA|TRBV6-5
TGTGCCAGCAGTGCTCTTGGACTCCTACGTGGGTTT
CASSALGLLRGF
>NA|TRBJ2-1|NA|TRBV9
TGTGCCAGCAGCGAAGCGGAGCAAGGGTTCAATGAGCAGTTCTTC
CASSEAEQGFNEQFF
>NA|TRBJ1-1|NA|TRBV19
TGTGCCAGTAGTATAGGTCCTGGGGGGACTGAAGCTTTCTTT
CASSIGPGGTEAFF
>NA|TRBJ2-2|NA|TRBV6-6
TGTGCCAGCAGTTACTCGGCGGGAAACACCGGGGAGCTGTTTTTT
CASSYSAGNTGELFF
>TRBD2|TRBJ2-3|NA|TRBV11-2
TGTGCCAGCAGCTTAGTATATCAAGCGGGACCTGCGGATACGCAGTATTTT
CASSLVYQAGPADTQYF
>NA|TRBJ2-1|NA|TRBV9
TGTGCCAGCAGCGTAGTAGGCCTAGTGCACAATGAGCAGTTCTTC
CASSVVGLVHNEQFF
>NA|TRBJ2-7|NA|TRBV2
TGTGCCAGCACCACTCGGTTGGTCTACGAGCAGTACTTC
CASTTRLVYEQYF
>TRBD1|TRBJ1-2|NA|TRBV18
TGTGCCAGCTCACCACCGGGGACAGGGGGCCTCCAAGCTAACTATGGCTACACCTTC
CASSPPGTGGLQANYGYTF
>NA|TRBJ1-2|once|TRBV7-2
TGTGCCAGCAGCCCAGAACGACAGGCGAGCTACACCTTC
CASSPERQASYTF
>TRBD2|TRBJ2-1|NA|TRBV7-9
TGTGCCAGCAGCCAACTAGCGAACGAGCAGTTCTTC
CASSQLANEQFF
>NA|TRBJ2-5|NA|TRBV30
TGTGCCTGGAGTGCGGGGGGCGGAGAGACCCAGTACTTC
CAWSAGGGETQYF
>NA|TRBJ1-3|NA|TRBV7-7
TGTGCCAGCAGCCAGGGACTGGGAAACACCATATATTTT
CASSQGLGNTIYF
>TRBD2|TRBJ2-1|NA|TRBV5-1
TGCGCCAGCAGCCTCTCGGGACTAGCTGATTTTGAGCAGTTCTTC
CASSLSGLADFEQFF
>TRBD1|TRBJ2-4|NA|TRBV2
TGTGCCAGCAGTGGGACAGGGGGCCAAAACATTCAGTACTTC
CASSGTGGQNIQYF
>NA|TRBJ1-3|once|TRBV7-9
TGTGCCAGCAGCTTACACACAGGGTCTTCTCTCTCTGGAAACACCATATATTTT
CASSLHTGSSLSGNTIYF
>TRBD2|TRBJ2-1|NA|TRBV19
TGTGCCAGTAGTTACGGACTAGCGGGAGGTGGTCATGAGCAGTTCTTC
CASSYGLAGGGHEQFF
>TRBD2|TRBJ2-5|once|TRBV4-2
TGTGCCAGCAGCCAAGATCGACTAGCGGGAGTTAAAGAGACCCAGTACTTC
CASSQDRLAGVKETQYF
>NA|TRBJ2-3|NA|TRBV25-1
TGTGCCAGCAGTGAACGAAGGGCCAGGGCAGATACGCAGTATTTT
CASSERRARADTQYF
>NA|TRBJ2-1|NA|TRBV6-6
TGTGCCAGCATTAACCAGCTAGCGAATGAGCAGTTCTTC
CASINQLANEQFF
>TRBD2|TRBJ2-1|NA|TRBV29-1
TGCAGCGTTGAAGGGGGTACTAGCGGGAGCCTGATCAGGGATGAGCAGTTCTTC
CSVEGGTSGSLIRDEQFF
>TRBD1|TRBJ1-2|NA|TRBV18
TGTGCCAGCTCACCACCGGCAGGACAGGGAGATGGCTACACCTTC
CASSPPAGQGDGYTF
>NA|TRBJ2-7|NA|TRBV30
TGTGCCTGGAGTGTTTACAGTTGGGGCCCCTACGAGCAGTACTTC
CAWSVYSWGPYEQYF
>TRBD2|TRBJ2-1|NA|TRBV7-2
TGTGCCAGCAGCCGATTCCGACTAGCGGGAGAGTCGCTGTTCTTC
CASSRFRLAGESLFF
>TRBD2|TRBJ2-2|NA|TRBV5-1
TGCGCCAGCAGCCCACATCCGCGGGAGTACACCGGGGAGCTGTTTTTT
CASSPHPREYTGELFF
>NA|TRBJ2-5|NA|TRBV4-2
TGTGCCAGCAGCCAAGTCCATGGCATCCAAGAGACCCAGTACTTC
CASSQVHGIQETQYF
>TRBD1|TRBJ1-1|once|TRBV11-3
TGTGCCAGCAGCGTGACAGGGGTCCACACTGAAGCTTTCTTT
CASSVTGVHTEAFF
>NA|TRBJ1-4|NA|TRBV4-2
TGTGCCAGCAGCCCAAAGGCCAGGGGTGAAAAACTGTTTTTT
CASSPKARGEKLFF
>TRBD2|TRBJ2-7|NA|TRBV4-3
TGCGCCAGCAGCCAAGAGATGGCTAGCGGGTATGTCTACGAGCAGTACTTC
CASSQEMASGYVYEQYF
>TRBD1|TRBJ2-2|once|TRBV5-6
TGTGCCAGCAGCTTGGGACAGGGGGGGGATACCGGGGAGCTGTTTTTT
CASSLGQGGDTGELFF
>NA|TRBJ1-1|NA|TRBV29-1
TGCAGCGTTGTCGGGGGACGTGAAGCTTTCTTT
CSVVGGREAFF
>NA|TRBJ1-2|NA|TRBV9
TGTGCCAGCAGCGTAGATGAGAACCCGAACTATGGCTACACCTTC
CASSVDENPNYGYTF
>TRBD1|TRBJ2-5|NA|TRBV9
TGTGCCAGCAGCGTACAGGGGGCTGGGAGGGAGACCCAGTACTTC
CASSVQGAGRETQYF
>NA|TRBJ1-2|NA|TRBV28
TGTGCCAGCAGCACAAGCGGAGGACAGCTAATCTATGGCTACACCTTC
CASSTSGGQLIYGYTF
>TRBD1|TRBJ1-2|NA|TRBV10-3
TGTGCCATCAGTGAGTCGCCGCGGCAGGGGGTGGACTATGGCTACACCTTC
CAISESPRQGVDYGYTF
>TRBD1|TRBJ2-2|NA|TRBV19
TGTGCCAGTAGTATAGGGACAGGGGGGAGCACCGGGGAGCTGTTTTTT
CASSIGTGGSTGELFF
>NA|TRBJ2-1|once|TRBV4-2
TGTGCCAGCAGCCAATCTAGGTCTCGGCCTCAAGCGGACAATGAGCAGTTCTTC
CASSQSRSRPQADNEQFF
>NA|TRBJ2-1|NA|TRBV7-6
TGTGCCAGCAGCTTAGACGGCGGAGGGTATGAGCAGTTCTTC
CASSLDGGGYEQFF
>TRBD2|TRBJ2-1|NA|TRBV5-6
TGTGCCAGCAGCTTGGAGACAAGACTAGCGGTATACTACAATGAGCAGTTCTTC
CASSLETRLAVYYNEQFF
>NA|TRBJ1-1|NA|TRBV7-9
TGTGCCAGCAGCCCGACAGAACACACTGAAGCTTTCTTT
CASSPTEHTEAFF
>TRBD1|TRBJ1-1|NA|TRBV11-1
TGTGCCAGCAGCTTAGACCGGACAGGGGGCGGGAACACTGAAGCTTTCTTT
CASSLDRTGGGNTEAFF
>NA|TRBJ2-5|NA|TRBV28
TGTGCCAGCAGCTGGGCGCTCCAAGAGACCCAGTACTTC
CASSWALQETQYF
>TRBD1|TRBJ1-2|NA|TRBV10-3
TGTGCCATCACTACGGACAGGGTCCGCTATGGCTACACCTTC
CAITTDRVRYGYTF
>NA|TRBJ1-2|once|TRBV12-1
TGTGCCAGCAGGCCGGGGGTTTTCGGCTATGGCTACACCTTC
CASRPGVFGYGYTF
>NA|TRBJ2-7|NA|TRBV28
TGTGCCAGGTTGGACAGCTCCTACGAGCAGTACTTC
CARLDSSYEQYF
>NA|TRBJ1-1|NA|TRBV19
TGTGCCAGTAGTAGCTACAGTAGGGGAATCACTGAAGCTTTCTTT
CASSSYSRGITEAFF
>TRBD1|TRBJ1-1|once|TRBV10-3
TGTGCCATCAGTGACGACCGGACAGGGACGAACACTGAAGCTTTCTTT
CAISDDRTGTNTEAFF
>TRBD1|TRBJ1-2|NA|TRBV29-1
TGCAGCGTTGAAGTTCCCGGGACAGGGCTGGACTATGGCTACACCTTC
CSVEVPGTGLDYGYTF
>TRBD2|TRBJ2-4|NA|TRBV2
TGTGCCAGCAGCGCCAGGGAGGGTCCATCCCTGAAAAACATTCAGTACTTC
CASSAREGPSLKNIQYF
>TRBD2|TRBJ2-3|once|TRBV4-2
TGTGCCAGCAGCCAAGAGGGACTAGCGGACCTCACAGATACGCAGTATTTT
CASSQEGLADLTDTQYF
>NA|TRBJ1-1|few|TRBV5-1
TGCGCCAGCAGCGGAGCCGAGGATGAAGCTTTCTTT
CASSGAEDEAFF
>TRBD1|TRBJ1-2|once|TRBV2
TGTGCCAGCGAAGTATCGGGGACAGTCTATGGCTACACCTTC
CASEVSGTVYGYTF
>NA|TRBJ2-1|NA|TRBV5-4
TGTGCCAGCAGTTTCGACTTGCGGCGGGGTGACAATGAGCAGTTCTTC
CASSFDLRRGDNEQFF
>TRBD1|TRBJ1-3|NA|TRBV19
TGTGCCAGTAGTACTACAGGGACAGGGGTTGCCAACTCTGGAAACACCATATATTTT
CASSTTGTGVANSGNTIYF